Below, 17 T cell receptor beta chains from the same sample are listed, as sequenced in a study of response to subunit inactivated influenza vaccine. From the RT-PCR reads, TCRdb called clonotypes with MiXCR, one entry per CDR3 protein. Of approximately 500,000 distinct CDR3 sequences in the sample, under 25% are singletons; the top ten hold under 3.5%. This same sample was also taken into another study, of T cells expressing NK-cell markers. That report notes: 5'RACE template switching with UMIs produced the TCR beta cDNA.

The sequencing used CD4+ T cells sorted from PBMCs, collected 11 to 12 days after vaccination. The receptors were gathered from a middle-aged man who received an inactivated influenza vaccine.

This clonotype has at least ten counts. The rearrangement links TRBV6-4 to TRBJ2-3; D remains unclear. The CDR3 contains 13 residues. Per germline, CDR1 MRHNA and CDR2 SNTAGT. With 6 bases removed from V and 0 bases from J, the gap between germline ends came to 7 bases. The CDR3 nucleotides are TGTGCCAGCAGGGAGACTAGCACAGATACGCAGTATTTT. Translated: CASRETSTDTQYF.

This clonotype was recorded a few times. This chain connects TRBV5-1 to TRBJ2-3; D is unclear. This CDR3 comprises 14 residues. Trimming left V 7 bases short and J 0 bases short, with 12 bases between. Germline loops: CDR1 SGHRS, CDR2 YFSETQ. CDR3 DNA: TGCGCCAGCGCCGGTGGGATGAGCACAGATACGCAGTATTTT. Its translation is CASAGGMSTDTQYF.

The V gene is TRBV7-9, the J gene TRBJ2-5; TRBD1 matches at 8 bases. The V and J ends lost 0 bases and 4 bases, in that order; junction bases with no gene match: 1. The CDR3 length is 14 residues. Germline V gene sequence: CDR1 SEHNR, CDR2 FQNEAQ (reference sequence). The CDR3 nucleotides read TGTGCCAGCAGCTTAGCGGACAGGGCAGAGACCCAGTACTTC. Translation gives CASSLADRAETQYF.

Many counts were recorded for this clonotype. The chain links TRBV12-3 or TRBV12-4 to TRBJ2-2; 8 bases fit TRBD1. Trimming took 6 bases from V and 6 from J; bases not matched to a gene: 6. The CDR3 totals 14 residues. The CDR3: CASREQGVSGELFF. The CDR3 bases are TGTGCCAGCAGGGAACAGGGGGTTTCCGGGGAGCTGTTTTTT.

In its sample, this clonotype was seen a few times. This sequence joins TRBV5-6 and TRBJ2-1; 14 nucleotides align to TRBD2. The J segment lost 9 bases and the V segment lost 1 base, leaving 9 bases of the junction unmatched. Germline assignment: CDR1 SGHDT and CDR2 YYEEEE. The CDR3 extends over 17 amino acids. The CDR3 nucleotides read TGTGCCAGCAGCTTGAGTGGGGGACTAGCGGGAGAAAGTGAGCAGTTCTTC. This encodes CASSLSGGLAGESEQFF. The full variable domain, its missing parts supplied by reference TRBV5-6 and TRBJ2-1, is DAGVTQSPTHLIKTRGQQVTLRCSPKSGHDTVSWYQQALGQGPQFIFQYYEEEERQRGNFPDRFSGHQFPNYSSELNVNALLLGDSALYLCASSLSGGLAGESEQFFGPGTRLTVL.

The chain recombines TRBV3-1 with TRBJ2-2, with TRBD2 as a possible D gene (5 bases). The CDR3 extends over 15 amino acids. V lost 4 bases and J 6 bases, leaving 15 bases between the germline ends. Germline V gene lookup returns CDR1 LGHDT and CDR2 YNNKEL (reference sequence). The CDR3 protein is CASSPIATRPGELFF. For the CDR3, the DNA is TGTGCCAGCAGCCCTATAGCGACCCGCCCCGGGGAGCTGTTTTTT.

The rearrangement uses TRBV20-1 and TRBJ1-2; 7 bases align to TRBD1. The V segment lost 3 bases and the J segment 5 bases; nucleotides outside the gene matches: 3. The germline gives CDR1 DFQATT, CDR2 SNEGSKA (reference sequence). CDR3 length equals 12 residues. The CDR3 loop reads CSASRDSYGYTF. DNA of the CDR3: TGCAGTGCTAGTCGGGACAGTTATGGCTACACCTTC.

This clonotype was found a few times. V usage is TRBV6-2 or TRBV6-3 and J usage is TRBJ2-5; tentatively, D is TRBD1 or TRBD2 (6 bases each). V was pared by 2 bases and J by 2 bases, with 12 bases between. This CDR3 has 15 amino acids. CDR1 and CDR2 from the germline V gene are MNHEY and SVGEGT. The CDR3 DNA reads TGTGCCAGCAGTTACCCGAGGAGGGGGCAAGAGACCCAGTACTTC. Protein sequence: CASSYPRRGQETQYF.

The chain combines TRBV20-1 with TRBJ2-3, with 9 bases fitting TRBD2. V lost 6 bases and J lost 4; bases outside the gene matches: 8. The CDR3 spans 14 residues. The V gene's germline CDR1 is DFQATT and CDR2 SNEGSKA (reference sequence). In DNA form, the CDR3 reads TGCAGTGCAGTAGCGGGAGTGAGCGCAGATACGCAGTATTTT. Translation: CSAVAGVSADTQYF.

At least ten counts were recorded for this clonotype. The chain links TRBV27 to TRBJ1-6, with D possibly TRBD1 on 5 matching bases. CDR1 and CDR2 from the germline V gene are MNHEY and SMNVEV (reference sequence). The CDR3 is made up of 14 amino acids. Trimming removed 6 bases at V and 7 bases at J, with 13 bases between. In nucleotides, the CDR3 is TGTGCCAGCAGCCCGGGACGGTGGAATTCACCCCTCCACTTT. It translates to CASSPGRWNSPLHF.

This clonotype was seen a few times. The V gene is TRBV6-1, the J gene TRBJ2-2, with D tentatively TRBD2 (5 bases). The CDR3 is 16 amino acids. Trimming removed 6 bases from V and 4 bases from J, with 18 bases in between. Germline V gives CDR1 MNHNS, CDR2 SASEGT. The CDR3 loop is CASRTNLQSGTGELFF. CDR3 DNA: TGTGCCAGCAGGACCAACCTACAGAGCGGCACCGGGGAGCTGTTTTTT.

This clonotype was counted between two and nine times. The V call is TRBV5-5, the J call TRBJ2-3; a weak D match, TRBD1 (5 bases). The germline gives CDR1 SGHKS, CDR2 YYEKEE (reference sequence). The CDR3 is made up of 13 amino acids. Trimming left V 5 bases short and J 8 bases short, with 15 bases between. The CDR3 nucleotides are TGTGCCAGCAGTGTTCAGGGCGTGGTTACGCAGTATTTT. This encodes CASSVQGVVTQYF.

The chain carries TRBV6-5 and TRBJ2-7; 13 nucleotides align to TRBD2. Trimming removed 2 bases from V and 5 bases from J; junction bases left unmatched: 6. In germline, CDR1 is MNHEY, CDR2 SVGAGI. The CDR3 runs 16 residues. The chain's CDR3 is CASSYPGLAGIHEQYF. In DNA form, the CDR3 reads TGTGCCAGCAGTTACCCGGGACTAGCGGGAATCCACGAGCAGTACTTC.

CDR3 region: CASSIFEGGSEQFF. The CDR3 DNA reads as TGTGCCAGTAGTATATTCGAGGGGGGAAGTGAGCAGTTCTTC. This chain uses TRBV19 with TRBJ2-1; TRBD1 or TRBD2 may be the D gene (6 bases each). The V end was cut by 2 bases, the J end by 9 bases, with 14 bases between. CDR3 length equals 14 residues. Germline-derived CDR1 and CDR2 are LNHDA and SQIVND (reference sequence). Together with reference TRBV19 and TRBJ2-1, the CDR3 gives the full variable domain: DGGITQSPKYLFRKEGQNVTLSCEQNLNHDAMYWYRQDPGQGLRLIYYSQIVNDFQKGDIAEGYSVSREKKESFPLTVTSAQKNPTAFYLCASSIFEGGSEQFFGPGTRLTVL.

This chain links TRBV29-1 with TRBJ2-7; D unresolved. Trimming stripped 7 bases from V and 3 bases from J, with 10 bases between. Per the germline V gene, CDR1 is SQVTM and CDR2 is ANQGSEA. This CDR3 has 11 residues. The CDR3 region is CSAQQSYEQYF. CDR3 nucleotide sequence: TGCAGCGCCCAACAGAGCTACGAGCAGTACTTC.

A few counts support this clonotype. The chain links TRBV4-1 to TRBJ2-1; TRBD2 matches 13 bases. CDR1 and CDR2 from the germline V gene are MGHRA and YSYEKL. The CDR3 consists of 16 residues. V gave up 2 bases and J gave up 5 bases; unmatched junction bases: 3. The CDR3 nucleotides read TGCGCCAGCAGCCAAACACTAGCGGGGGGGCACAATGAGCAGTTCTTC. As protein: CASSQTLAGGHNEQFF.

This clonotype was seen a handful of times. The V gene is TRBV5-1, the J gene TRBJ2-2; no reliable D call. The CDR3 extends over 14 amino acids. CDR1 and CDR2 from the germline V gene are SGHRS and YFSETQ. Trimming took off 0 bases at V and 7 bases at J, with 10 bases between the two ends. The CDR3 sequence: CASSLAHEDGELFF. The CDR3, as DNA: TGCGCCAGCAGCTTGGCTCATGAGGACGGGGAGCTGTTTTTT.